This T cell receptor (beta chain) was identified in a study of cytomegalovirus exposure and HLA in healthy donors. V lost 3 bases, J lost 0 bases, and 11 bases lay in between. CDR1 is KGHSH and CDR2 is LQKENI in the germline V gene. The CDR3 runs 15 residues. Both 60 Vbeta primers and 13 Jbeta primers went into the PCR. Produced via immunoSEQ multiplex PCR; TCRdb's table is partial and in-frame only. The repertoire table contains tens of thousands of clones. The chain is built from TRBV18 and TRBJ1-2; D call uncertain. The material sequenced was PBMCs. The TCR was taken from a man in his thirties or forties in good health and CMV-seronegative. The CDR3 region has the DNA TGTGCCAGCTCACCGGTGGCAACAGCTAACTATGGCTACACCTTC. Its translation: CASSPVATANYGYTF.